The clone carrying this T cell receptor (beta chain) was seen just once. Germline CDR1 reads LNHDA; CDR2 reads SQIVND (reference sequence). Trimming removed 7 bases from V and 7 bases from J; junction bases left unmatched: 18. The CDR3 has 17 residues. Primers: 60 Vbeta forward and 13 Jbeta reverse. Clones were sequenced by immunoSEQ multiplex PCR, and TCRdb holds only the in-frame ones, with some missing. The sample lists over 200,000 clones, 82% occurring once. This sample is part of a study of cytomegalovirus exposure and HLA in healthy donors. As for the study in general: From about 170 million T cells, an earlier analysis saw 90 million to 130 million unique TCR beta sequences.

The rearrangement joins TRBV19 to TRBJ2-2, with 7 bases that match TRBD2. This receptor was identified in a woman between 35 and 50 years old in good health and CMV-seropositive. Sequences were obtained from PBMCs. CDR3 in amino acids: CASNPGGGRARSGELFF. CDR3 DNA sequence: TGTGCCAGTAATCCGGGGGGAGGGCGGGCTCGAAGCGGGGAGCTGTTTTTT.